This is a list of T cell receptor beta chains from one sample in a study of cytomegalovirus exposure and HLA in healthy donors. Method: immunoSEQ multiplex PCR; TCRdb's copy keeps in-frame clones and lacks some. The profile covers under 400,000 clones, with 86% appearing a single time and roughly 0.83% taken by the ten largest. The source material was PBMCs. The source is a woman aged 18-29 years in good health and CMV-seronegative. CDR3s leave out the opening cysteine and the closing phenylalanine or tryptophan. Each record gives: J gene, V gene, CDR3 protein.

TRBJ2-1 | TRBV19 | ASSFRTSGRSNEQF
TRBJ2-7 | TRBV6-5 | ASKAGTYEQY
TRBJ1-3 | TRBV18 | ASSPIAGRDSGNTIY
TRBJ2-1 | TRBV13 | ASSSLGTGGLREQF
TRBJ2-5 | TRBV7-9 | ASSFSGAQETQY
TRBJ2-7 | TRBV30 | AWRGQGAYEQY
TRBJ2-4 | TRBV18 | ASRISGVSQDIQY
TRBJ1-5 | TRBV4-2 | ASSQGLGQPQH
TRBJ2-3 | TRBV7-2 | ASRSGRAGTDTQY
TRBJ2-7 | TRBV4-1 | ASSPSWGQGNYEQY